Each of the 8 T cell receptor beta chains below was sequenced from the same sample in a study of beta chain features in type 1 diabetes. Study outcomes and limitations: Shorter TCRB CDR3s, moderately but significantly so, were found in Type 1 diabetes patients in all four CD4+ subsets.

These receptors' antigens are unknown. Reverse transcription of all isolated RNA meant that expressed TCRB transcripts were sequenced. The protocol was immunoSEQ multiplex PCR, while the TCRdb copy is restricted to in-frame clones and leaves out a portion. This sample has some 170,000 clones, with more than 60% found just once. What was sequenced was naive CD4+ T cells from blood. The receptors come from a man younger than 45 with type 1 diabetes.

The chain links TRBV10-2 to TRBJ2-5; 9 bases align to TRBD2. Per germline, CDR1 WSHSY and CDR2 SAAADI. The CDR3 consists of 17 residues. Trimming cost V 0 bases and J 1 base; bases outside gene matches: 6. The CDR3 nucleotides read TGCGCCAGCAGTGAGTCGCCTAGCGGGGTACCCCAAGAGACCCAGTACTTC. Encoded protein: CASSESPSGVPQETQYF.

The V call is TRBV30, the J call TRBJ2-1; tentatively, D is TRBD2 (6 bases). V was pared by 8 bases and J by 9 bases, with 14 bases between. This CDR3 spans 11 amino acids. From germline, CDR1 is GTSNPN and CDR2 SVGIG (reference sequence). The CDR3: CALEGLSEQFF. DNA for the CDR3: TGTGCCCTGGAGGGGCTGAGTGAGCAGTTCTTC.

The V gene is TRBV10-3, the J gene TRBJ2-5; 10 nucleotides agree with TRBD1. From germline, CDR1 is ENHRY and CDR2 SYGVKD. The junction had 11 bases not matched to a gene; V was cut back by 6 bases and J by 4 bases. CDR3 length equals 16 residues. The CDR3 DNA reads TGTGCCATCAGCTTTTCCGGGACAGGGGAGGGAGAGACCCAGTACTTC. Translated, it gives CAISFSGTGEGETQYF.

The chain is built from TRBV28 and TRBJ2-1; perhaps TRBD2 as D (6 bases). This CDR3 comprises 13 residues. The V gene lost 5 bases and the J gene lost 6 bases, with 11 bases spanning the gap. Per the germline V gene, CDR1 is MDHEN and CDR2 is SYDVKM. Here the CDR3 DNA reads TGTGCCAGCAGTGGCGGGGATTTCAATGAGCAGTTCTTC. Protein product: CASSGGDFNEQFF.

V usage is TRBV15 and J usage is TRBJ1-4; tentative D call: TRBD1 (5 bases). CDR1 is LNHNV and CDR2 is YYDKDF in the germline V gene (reference sequence). CDR3 length equals 15 residues. V dropped 1 base and J dropped 4 bases, with 10 bases sitting between them. The CDR3 loop reads CATSRATDHNEKLFF. The CDR3 nucleotides read TGTGCCACCAGCAGAGCGACAGACCATAATGAAAAACTGTTTTTT. The whole variable domain, filled in from reference TRBV15 and TRBJ1-4, reads DAMVIQNPRYQVTQFGKPVTLSCSQTLNHNVMYWYQQKSSQAPKLLFHYYDKDFNNEADTPDNFQSRRPNTSFCFLDIRSPGLGDTAMYLCATSRATDHNEKLFFGSGTQLSVL.

This chain connects TRBV30 to TRBJ2-5, with TRBD1 identical over 11 bases. The ends lost 2 bases at V and 0 bases at J; junction bases unmatched: 2. CDR3 length equals 15 residues. In germline, CDR1 is GTSNPN, CDR2 SVGIG (reference sequence). The CDR3 spells CAWSKGQGDQETQYF. CDR3 coding DNA: TGTGCCTGGAGTAAGGGACAGGGGGACCAAGAGACCCAGTACTTC.

The chain recombines TRBV19 with TRBJ2-1; D uncertain. This CDR3 is built from 15 residues. V lost 1 base to trimming and J lost 6 bases, with 13 bases between them. The germline V gene has CDR1 LNHDA and CDR2 SQIVND (reference sequence). CDR3 nucleotides: TGTGCCAGTAGTATAGGATTAACAGTACTCAATGAGCAGTTCTTC. Its translation is CASSIGLTVLNEQFF.

The chain has TRBV7-2 and TRBJ2-6; D uncertain. Germline V CDR1 and CDR2: SGHTA, FQGNSA. The CDR3 is 16 residues long. V dropped 5 bases and J dropped 1 base, with 12 bases sitting between them. The CDR3: CASSLRMSSGANVLTF. CDR3 sequence (DNA): TGTGCCAGCAGCCTTAGAATGAGTTCTGGGGCCAACGTCCTGACTTTC.